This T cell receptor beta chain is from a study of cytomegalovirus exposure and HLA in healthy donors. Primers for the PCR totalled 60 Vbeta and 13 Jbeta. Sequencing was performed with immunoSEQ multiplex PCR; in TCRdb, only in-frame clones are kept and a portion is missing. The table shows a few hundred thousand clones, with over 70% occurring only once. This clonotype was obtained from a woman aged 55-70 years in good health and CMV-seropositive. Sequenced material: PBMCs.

CDR3 coding DNA: TGTGCCAGCTCACGGGAGTGGGTTGGGACTGAAGCTTTCTTT. Protein: CASSREWVGTEAFF. J is TRBJ1-1 and V is TRBV18; D is unresolved. This CDR3 contains 14 residues. Trimming cost V 4 bases and J 5 bases, with 14 bases left between them. In germline, CDR1 is KGHSH, CDR2 LQKENI.